The next 30 T cell receptor beta chains were all read from a single sample in a study of blood T cell repertoires in COVID-19. The data were produced by immunoSEQ multiplex PCR, yet TCRdb's version contains in-frame clones alone and is incomplete. The sample yields some 160,000 clones, around 90% seen once. Sequenced: peripheral blood. These receptors came from a man aged 55 to 70 with acute or convalescent COVID-19.

The V gene is TRBV10-3, the J gene TRBJ2-7; D remains unclear. CDR3 length equals 14 residues. CDR1 and CDR2 (germline): ENHRY, SYGVKD. V lost 3 bases to trimming and J lost 3 bases, with 12 bases between them. This chain's CDR3 is CAISDVLGLYEQYF. The CDR3 DNA is TGTGCCATCAGTGACGTCCTAGGCCTCTACGAGCAGTACTTC.

This rearrangement joins TRBV7-9 to TRBJ2-1, with 8 bases lining up with TRBD2. Germline CDR1 SEHNR, CDR2 FQNEAQ (reference sequence). The CDR3 spans 15 residues. With 6 bases clipped from V and 5 bases from J, the junction kept 9 bases outside the gene matches. CDR3 in amino acids: CASRQAGVPDNEQFF. CDR3 DNA sequence: TGTGCCAGCAGGCAAGCGGGGGTTCCTGACAATGAGCAGTTCTTC.

The chain uses TRBV4-1 and TRBJ2-7; D ambiguous. The CDR3 consists of 13 residues. Trimming took off 1 base at V and 5 bases at J, with 9 bases between the two ends. CDR1 is MGHRA, CDR2 YSYEKL, per germline. The CDR3 coding sequence is TGCGCCAGCAGCCAAGCTTCGGTCCACGAGCAGTACTTC. Residues: CASSQASVHEQYF.

The V gene is TRBV9, the J gene TRBJ2-1; 7 bases match TRBD1. The length of the CDR3 is 14 residues. Germline values: CDR1 SGDLS, CDR2 YYNGEE. Trimming took 4 bases from V and 9 from J; bases not matched to a gene: 10. The CDR3 spells CASSPSDRAGEQFF. DNA of the CDR3: TGTGCCAGCAGCCCGTCTGACAGGGCAGGTGAGCAGTTCTTC. The entire variable domain, with the rest obtained from reference TRBV9 and TRBJ2-1, is as follows: DSGVTQTPKHLITATGQRVTLRCSPRSGDLSVYWYQQSLDQGLQFLIQYYNGEERAKGNILERFSAQQFPDLHSELNLSSLELGDSALYFCASSPSDRAGEQFFGPGTRLTVL.

The chain carries TRBV5-1 and TRBJ1-2; no clear D gene. Deletions cut 4 bases from V and 2 bases from J, with 12 bases between. Germline V gene sequence: CDR1 SGHRS, CDR2 YFSETQ. This CDR3 region has 14 residues. CDR3 loop: CASSDLEQNYGYTF. The DNA for the CDR3 is TGCGCCAGCAGCGACCTCGAACAGAACTATGGCTACACCTTC.

The chain recombines TRBV19 with TRBJ1-5; 8 bases align to TRBD1. CDR3 size: 14 residues. The V gene end was trimmed by 6 bases and the J gene end by 7 bases; junction bases not matched to a gene: 8. Germline CDR1 LNHDA, CDR2 SQIVND (reference sequence). In nucleotides, the CDR3 is TGTGCCAGTAGCCGACAGGGGAGTGGGCAGCCCCAGCATTTT. This translates into CASSRQGSGQPQHF.

J is TRBJ1-2 and V is TRBV7-9; 11 bases fit TRBD1. The junction had 3 bases not matched to a gene; V was cut back by 2 bases and J by 4 bases. The length of the CDR3 is 15 residues. Germline V gives CDR1 SEHNR, CDR2 FQNEAQ (reference sequence). For the CDR3, the DNA is TGTGCCAGCAGCTTAACGGACAGGGGGCTCTATGGCTACACCTTC. Amino acids: CASSLTDRGLYGYTF.

CDR3 sequence reads: CASSSLVDSKGEKLFF. CDR3 nucleotides: TGTGCCAGCAGCTCGCTAGTGGACAGCAAAGGTGAAAAACTGTTTTTT. The V and J genes are TRBV5-5 and TRBJ1-4; tentative D call: TRBD1 (6 bases). This CDR3 spans 16 amino acids. Trimming removed 3 bases at V and 7 bases at J, with 19 bases between. CDR1 SGHKS and CDR2 YYEKEE come from the germline V gene (reference sequence).

This rearrangement joins TRBV19 to TRBJ1-2; the D gene is possibly TRBD1 (6 bases). The CDR3 extends over 15 amino acids. Germline loops: CDR1 LNHDA, CDR2 SQIVND (reference sequence). Trimming took 5 bases from V and 1 from J, leaving 14 bases between them. CDR3 sequence reads: CASSAGQTHNYGYTF. The CDR3 nucleotides read TGTGCCAGTAGTGCTGGACAGACTCATAACTATGGCTACACCTTC.

This clone showed up just a few times. The chain carries TRBV10-1 and TRBJ2-1, with TRBD1 matching 8 bases. J was trimmed by 7 bases and V by 3 bases; bases with no gene match: 2. This CDR3 contains 13 residues. Germline values: CDR1 WNHNN, CDR2 SYGVQD (reference sequence). The chain's CDR3 is CASSDRGRNEQFF. In nucleotides, the CDR3 is TGCGCCAGCAGTGACAGGGGGCGTAATGAGCAGTTCTTC.

The V gene is TRBV19, the J gene TRBJ1-2; D is possibly TRBD1 (5 bases). This CDR3 region has 12 residues. The germline CDR1 and CDR2 sequences are LNHDA and SQIVND (reference sequence). The V end lost 3 bases, the J end lost 8 bases, and 10 bases lay between the germline ends. CDR3 DNA sequence: TGTGCCAGTAGTATGGAGGGGATCGGCTACACCTTC. Translating it yields CASSMEGIGYTF.

In DNA, the CDR3 is TGCAGCGTAAGTAGGGGGATGAACACTGAAGCTTTCTTT. Its protein product is CSVSRGMNTEAFF. The chain employs TRBV29-1 and TRBJ1-1; D perhaps matches TRBD1 (6 bases). Germline values: CDR1 SQVTM, CDR2 ANQGSEA. CDR3 length equals 13 residues. The V gene lost 6 bases and the J gene lost 0 bases, with 11 bases spanning the gap. Based on the CDR3 plus reference TRBV29-1 and TRBJ1-1, the full variable domain is SAVISQKPSRDICQRGTSLTIQCQVDSQVTMMFWYRQQPGQSLTLIATANQGSEATYESGFVIDKFPISRPNLTFSTLTVSNMSPEDSSIYLCSVSRGMNTEAFFGQGTRLTVV.

V is TRBV19 and J is TRBJ2-7, with 7 bases that match TRBD2. Looked up from germline, CDR1 is LNHDA and CDR2 is SQIVND (reference sequence). The CDR3 totals 15 residues. V was pared by 3 bases and J by 0 bases, with 5 bases of the junction left unmatched. The CDR3: CASSMGPGGSYEQYF. In nucleotides, the CDR3 is TGTGCCAGTAGTATGGGACCGGGAGGCTCCTACGAGCAGTACTTC.

The chain recombines TRBV30 with TRBJ1-6, with D uncertain. Trimming pared 3 bases from V and 0 bases from J, leaving 12 bases between. Germline CDR1 is GTSNPN and CDR2 is SVGIG (reference sequence). The CDR3 contains 16 residues. CDR3: CAWRLAGSSYNSPLHF. In nucleotides, the CDR3 is TGTGCCTGGAGATTGGCTGGGAGCTCCTATAATTCACCCCTCCACTTT.

This clone was found once. The J gene is TRBJ2-1, the V gene TRBV11-2; 10 bases line up with TRBD2. CDR3 length: 17 amino acids. Germline CDR1 and CDR2: SGHAT and FQNNGV. The V segment lost 5 bases and the J segment 6 bases; nucleotides outside the gene matches: 13. CDR3 protein: CASSRTPLSGGANEQFF. For the CDR3, the DNA is TGTGCCAGCAGCCGGACACCCCTAAGCGGGGGGGCCAATGAGCAGTTCTTC.

The CDR3 region has the DNA TGCGCCAGCAGCCAAGCCGGGGGATCGGGTCTTCGGCCCACAGATACGCAGTATTTT. It encodes CASSQAGGSGLRPTDTQYF. The rearrangement joins TRBV4-1 to TRBJ2-3, with a tentative D call TRBD2 (6 bases). Trimming pared 1 base from V and 2 bases from J, leaving 22 bases between. The CDR3 is 19 amino acids. The germline V gene encodes CDR1 MGHRA and CDR2 YSYEKL.

This clone was seen only a few times. The chain uses TRBV18 and TRBJ1-2; TRBD1 agrees at 10 bases. Germline-derived CDR1 and CDR2 are KGHSH and LQKENI. This CDR3 is built from 15 residues. With V trimmed by 4 bases and J by 6 bases, 8 bases remained unmatched. CDR3 sequence reads: CASSLRQGALDGYTF. The CDR3 nucleotides are TGTGCCAGCTCACTTCGACAGGGGGCTTTGGATGGCTACACCTTC.

V gene TRBV18 combines with J gene TRBJ1-1; tentative D call: TRBD1 (5 bases). Germline assignment: CDR1 KGHSH and CDR2 LQKENI. The CDR3 sequence is 14 residues long. Between the trimmed V and J ends, which lost 3 bases and 3 bases, there was a span of 11 bases. CDR3 bases: TGTGCCAGCTCACCCCAGGGAGGGCACACTGAAGCTTTCTTT. Encoded protein: CASSPQGGHTEAFF.

This chain links TRBV30 with TRBJ1-2; TRBD1 agrees at 9 bases. The CDR3 covers 14 residues. V was pared by 3 bases and J by 6 bases, with 8 bases of the junction left unmatched. The V gene's germline CDR1 is GTSNPN and CDR2 SVGIG (reference sequence). The DNA for the CDR3 is TGTGCCTGGAGGGGTCTCGGGACAGGGAATGGCTACACCTTC. Its translation: CAWRGLGTGNGYTF.

This chain joins TRBV7-9 and TRBJ2-1; 13 bases align to TRBD2. With V trimmed by 1 base and J by 6 bases, 6 bases remained unmatched. The CDR3 contains 17 residues. Germline V gene lookup returns CDR1 SEHNR and CDR2 FQNEAQ (reference sequence). The CDR3 here is CASSLGETSGGANEQFF. The CDR3 nucleotides read TGTGCCAGCAGCTTAGGGGAAACTAGCGGGGGGGCCAATGAGCAGTTCTTC.

V usage is TRBV6-2 or TRBV6-3 and J usage is TRBJ1-5; D ambiguous. The CDR3 consists of 14 residues. The germline V gene has CDR1 MNHEY and CDR2 SVGEGT. V shed 3 bases and J shed 1 base, with 7 bases lying between them. The CDR3 DNA reads as TGTGCCAGCAGTTATAGATACAGCAATCAGCCCCAGCATTTT. It is translated as CASSYRYSNQPQHF.

The V call is TRBV11-2, the J call TRBJ1-1; 7 bases agree with TRBD1. The CDR3 totals 13 residues. Losses at the gene ends were 6 bases for V and 0 bases for J; bases not matched to a gene: 1. CDR1 is SGHAT and CDR2 is FQNNGV in the germline V gene. Here the CDR3 reads CASSQGVNTEAFF. The CDR3 nucleotides are TGTGCCAGCAGTCAGGGGGTGAACACTGAAGCTTTCTTT.

The V gene is TRBV5-1, the J gene TRBJ2-7, with D tentatively TRBD1 (6 bases). The germline V gene has CDR1 SGHRS and CDR2 YFSETQ. Trimming removed 4 bases from V and 3 bases from J, with 14 bases in between. CDR3 length: 14 residues. In nucleotides, the CDR3 is TGCGCCAGCAGCCCCGGACAGCACAGCTACGAGCAGTACTTC. Residues: CASSPGQHSYEQYF.

The J gene is TRBJ2-1, the V gene TRBV5-5, with TRBD2 matching over 9 bases. Germline lookup yields CDR1 SGHKS and CDR2 YYEKEE (reference sequence). Unmatched junction bases numbered 5, after V lost 3 bases and J lost 4 bases. The CDR3 covers 15 residues. CDR3 bases: TGTGCCAGCAGCTACGAGCGGGGGGAGTACAATGAGCAGTTCTTC. This encodes CASSYERGEYNEQFF.

The gene calls are TRBV4-3 and TRBJ2-5; 7 bases match TRBD2. CDR1 and CDR2 (germline): LGHNA, YSLEER. This CDR3 has 14 residues. The ends lost 5 bases at V and 5 bases at J; junction bases unmatched: 8. CDR3 bases: TGCGCCAGCAGCTTGGGGGGGAGGGGCGAGACCCAGTACTTC. Translated, it gives CASSLGGRGETQYF.

This chain uses TRBV9 with TRBJ2-7; 8 bases fit TRBD1. J lost 7 bases, V lost 4 bases, and 10 bases had no gene match. Germline CDR1 reads SGDLS; CDR2 reads YYNGEE. The CDR3 runs to 14 residues. Here the CDR3 reads CASSFGTGEGEQYF. The CDR3 DNA sequence: TGTGCCAGCAGCTTCGGGACAGGAGAAGGGGAGCAGTACTTC.

V is TRBV19 and J is TRBJ1-5, with D maybe TRBD1 (6 bases). V was pared by 9 bases and J by 3 bases, with 18 bases between. CDR3 length equals 15 residues. The germline CDR1 and CDR2 sequences are LNHDA and SQIVND (reference sequence). CDR3 DNA: TGTGCCAGCCGGCTAACAGGGTACTACAATCAGCCCCAGCATTTT. This gives the protein CASRLTGYYNQPQHF. The full variable domain, with the rest looked up from reference TRBV19 and TRBJ1-5, is DGGITQSPKYLFRKEGQNVTLSCEQNLNHDAMYWYRQDPGQGLRLIYYSQIVNDFQKGDIAEGYSVSREKKESFPLTVTSAQKNPTAFYLCASRLTGYYNQPQHFGDGTRLSIL.

This sequence joins TRBV24-1 and TRBJ2-1; D perhaps matches TRBD1 (5 bases). There are 15 residues in the CDR3. V dropped 4 bases and J dropped 8 bases, with 17 bases sitting between them. Germline V gene sequence: CDR1 KGHDR, CDR2 SFDVKD. The CDR3 is CATSDPSFRVDEQFF. CDR3 bases: TGTGCCACCAGTGACCCTAGTTTCAGGGTCGATGAGCAGTTCTTC.

The rearrangement uses TRBV27 and TRBJ2-7; 11 bases align to TRBD2. CDR1 and CDR2 (germline): MNHEY, SMNVEV (reference sequence). With 2 bases clipped from V and 2 bases from J, the junction kept 17 bases outside the gene matches. CDR3 size: 20 residues. The CDR3, as DNA: TGTGCCAGCAGTTTAAATCCTTACGGGCTAGCGGGGGGTAGCGCCTACGAGCAGTACTTC. It yields the protein CASSLNPYGLAGGSAYEQYF.

The CDR3 nucleotides are TGTGCCAGCAGCCAATGGGCTCCGGGACATAGCAATCAGCCCCAGCATTTT. Translation gives CASSQWAPGHSNQPQHF. This chain joins TRBV14 and TRBJ1-5; the D gene is possibly TRBD1 (6 bases). The germline V gene encodes CDR1 SGHDN and CDR2 FVKESK. V lost 2 bases and J lost 0, with 14 bases in between. The CDR3 covers 17 residues.